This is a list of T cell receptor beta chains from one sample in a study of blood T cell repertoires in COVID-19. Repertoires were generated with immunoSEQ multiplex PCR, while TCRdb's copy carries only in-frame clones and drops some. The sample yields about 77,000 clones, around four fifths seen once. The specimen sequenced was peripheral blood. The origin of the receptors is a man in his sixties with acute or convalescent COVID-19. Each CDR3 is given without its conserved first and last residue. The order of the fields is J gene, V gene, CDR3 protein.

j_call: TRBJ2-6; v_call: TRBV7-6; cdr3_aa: ASSQLAGAGANVLT
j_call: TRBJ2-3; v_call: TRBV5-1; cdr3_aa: ASSLPPGGSGDTQY
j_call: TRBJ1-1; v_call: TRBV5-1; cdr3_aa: ASSPGTGVDRAF
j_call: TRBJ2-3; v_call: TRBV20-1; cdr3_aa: SAQEVDTQY
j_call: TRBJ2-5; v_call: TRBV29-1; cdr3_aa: SAGDPGETQY
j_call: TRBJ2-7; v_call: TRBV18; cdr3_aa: ASRTLLAGAHEQY
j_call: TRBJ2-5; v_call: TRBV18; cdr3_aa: ASSGRELTARETQY
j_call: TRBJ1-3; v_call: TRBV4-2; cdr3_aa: ASSPQGFEIVSGNTIY
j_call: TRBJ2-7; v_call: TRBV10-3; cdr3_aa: AISESTGGVEQY
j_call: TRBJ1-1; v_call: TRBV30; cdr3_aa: AWKGREVTEAF
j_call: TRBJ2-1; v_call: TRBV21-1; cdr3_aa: ASSKARQGKGNEQF
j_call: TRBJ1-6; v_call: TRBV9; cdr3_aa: ASSGQGTNSPLH
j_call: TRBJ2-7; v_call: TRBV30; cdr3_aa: AWSSGDEQY
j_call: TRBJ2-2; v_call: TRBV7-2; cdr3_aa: ASSVDRTGELF
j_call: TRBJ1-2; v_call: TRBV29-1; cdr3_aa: SVENLTGTGGYT
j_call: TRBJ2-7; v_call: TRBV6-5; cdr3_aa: ASHDRVHEQY
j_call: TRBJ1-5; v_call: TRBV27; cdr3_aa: ASKGGGRSQPQH
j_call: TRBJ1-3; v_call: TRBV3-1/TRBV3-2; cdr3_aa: ASSFAGGDYTIY
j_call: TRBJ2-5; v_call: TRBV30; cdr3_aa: AWSSGGETQY
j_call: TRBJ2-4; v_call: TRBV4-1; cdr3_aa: ASSQEGLAGGHRNIQY
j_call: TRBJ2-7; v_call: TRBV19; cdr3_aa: ASSMGLAGEHEQY
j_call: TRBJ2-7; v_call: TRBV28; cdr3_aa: ASERDEQY
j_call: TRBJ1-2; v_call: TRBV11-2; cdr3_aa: ASSPVPGSYGYT
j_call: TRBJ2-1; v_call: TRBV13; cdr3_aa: ASSLYRAFYNEQF
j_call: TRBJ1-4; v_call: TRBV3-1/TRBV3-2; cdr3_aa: ASSQDYRVEEKLF
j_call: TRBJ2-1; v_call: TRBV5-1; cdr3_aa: ASSILPGQGFNEQF
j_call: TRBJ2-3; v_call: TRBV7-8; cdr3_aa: ASSSGFGPLETDTQY
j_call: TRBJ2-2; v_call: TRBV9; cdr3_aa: ASSDGQPNTGELF
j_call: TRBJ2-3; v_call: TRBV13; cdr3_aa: ASSLRQGVVDTQY
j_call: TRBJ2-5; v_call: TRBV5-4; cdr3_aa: ASSSPGQTQETQY
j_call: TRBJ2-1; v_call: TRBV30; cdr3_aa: AWSLHGNNEQF
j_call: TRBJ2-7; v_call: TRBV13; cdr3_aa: ASSYTLAGRSYEQY
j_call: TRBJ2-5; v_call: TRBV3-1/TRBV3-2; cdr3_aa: ASSQDLGGGLETQY
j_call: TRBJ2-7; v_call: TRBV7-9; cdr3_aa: ASSLIVEPVQY
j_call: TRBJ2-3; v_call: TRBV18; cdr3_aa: ASSPRGDTQY
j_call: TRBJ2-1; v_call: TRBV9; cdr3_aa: ASSPRTSGTYNEQF
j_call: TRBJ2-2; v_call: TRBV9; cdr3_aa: ASSVVGENTGELF
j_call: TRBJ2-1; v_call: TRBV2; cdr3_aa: ASSEMGSGASSYNEQF
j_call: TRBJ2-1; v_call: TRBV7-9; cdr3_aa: ASSLTSGGPNNEQF
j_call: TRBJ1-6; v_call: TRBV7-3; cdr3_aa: ASSLRSSGMGSPLH
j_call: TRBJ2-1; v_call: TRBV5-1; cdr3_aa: ASSPSLTSGTTSQF
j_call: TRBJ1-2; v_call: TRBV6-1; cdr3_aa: ASSETLIDSNYGYT
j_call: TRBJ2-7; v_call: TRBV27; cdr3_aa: ASKLAGARSYEQY
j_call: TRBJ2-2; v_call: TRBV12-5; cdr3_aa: ASGLDHRDGELF
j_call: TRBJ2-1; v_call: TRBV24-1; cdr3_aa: ATSDLIAGGRDEQF
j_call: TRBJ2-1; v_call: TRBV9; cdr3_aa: ASSAADGWDEQF
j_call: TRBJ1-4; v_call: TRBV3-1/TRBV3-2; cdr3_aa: ASSQEGGANEKLF
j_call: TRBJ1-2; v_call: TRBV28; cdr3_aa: ASSVRQAGYT
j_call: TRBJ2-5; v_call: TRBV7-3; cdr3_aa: ASSRGAGEETQY
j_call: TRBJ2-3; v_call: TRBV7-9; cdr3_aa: ASSLASGGRTDTQY
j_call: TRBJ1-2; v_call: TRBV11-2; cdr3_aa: ASSFGGRGYT
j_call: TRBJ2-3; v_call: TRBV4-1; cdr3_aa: ASSQETGGATDTQY